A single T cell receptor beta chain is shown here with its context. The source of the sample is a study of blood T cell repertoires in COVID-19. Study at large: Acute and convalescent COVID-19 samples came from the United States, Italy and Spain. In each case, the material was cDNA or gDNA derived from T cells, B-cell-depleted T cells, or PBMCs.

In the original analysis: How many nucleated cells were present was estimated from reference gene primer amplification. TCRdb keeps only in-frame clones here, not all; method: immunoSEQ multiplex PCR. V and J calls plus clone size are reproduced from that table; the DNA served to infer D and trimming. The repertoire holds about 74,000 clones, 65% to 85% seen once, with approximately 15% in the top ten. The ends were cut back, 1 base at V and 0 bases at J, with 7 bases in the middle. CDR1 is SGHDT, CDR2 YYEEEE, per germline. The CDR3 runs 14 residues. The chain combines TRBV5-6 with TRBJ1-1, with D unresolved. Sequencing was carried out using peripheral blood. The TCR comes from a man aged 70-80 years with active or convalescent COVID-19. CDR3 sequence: CASSLYPVNTEAFF. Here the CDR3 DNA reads TGTGCCAGCAGCTTGTACCCAGTGAACACTGAAGCTTTCTTT.